The T cell receptor (beta chain) described here comes from a study of shared clonotypes between healthy human individuals. As for the study in general: Samples came from two female and a few male donors aged 18 to 49. Points from the study as a whole: Among donors, the sharing of clonotypes was expected to be influenced by sequencing depth. Though the depth was large, rarefaction showed that sorted-subset sequencing was incomplete.

CDR3 length: 11 amino acids. Trimming cost V 2 bases and J 5 bases, with 3 bases left between them. Per the germline V gene, CDR1 is SEHNR and CDR2 is FQNEAQ (reference sequence). This clone showed up just a few times. Its cognate antigen is unknown. The identical CDR3 is also encoded by other nucleotide sequences in the sample. Measured with immunoSEQ multiplex PCR; TCRdb has only the in-frame clones, and not every one. This sample has 2 million to 2.5 million clones, with approximately 94% found just once. This TCR derives from a young man in good health. The J gene is TRBJ2-5, the V gene TRBV7-9; D unresolved. Material for sequencing was naive CD4+ T cells sorted from blood. Described subset: CD45RA+ positively selected. The CDR3 region is CASSLIETQYF. The CDR3 nucleotides are TGTGCCAGCAGCTTAATCGAGACCCAGTACTTC.